Below are 26 T cell receptor beta chains sequenced from a single sample in a study of PD-1 blockade in classical Hodgkin lymphoma. As for time point: cycle 4 day 1 (C4D1), after less than 7 weeks of nivolumab. Every patient had relapsed following autologous stem cell transplantation, and cohorts differed in brentuximab vedotin exposure. Researchers used magnetic negative selection to pull out pure CD4+ T cells from thawed PBMCs. Sequencing was performed with immunoSEQ multiplex PCR; in TCRdb, only in-frame clones are kept and a portion is missing. Here the sample spans some 9,500 clones, around 72% being singletons. The sequencing used CD4+ T cells from blood, collected before the fourth cycle of nivolumab. The source of these receptors is a human donor with classical Hodgkin lymphoma.

This chain joins TRBV7-9 and TRBJ2-3, with TRBD2 as a possible D gene (5 bases). Germline values: CDR1 SEHNR, CDR2 FQNEAQ (reference sequence). Trimming pared 0 bases from V and 11 bases from J, leaving 21 bases between. The CDR3 totals 16 residues. In DNA form, the CDR3 reads TGTGCCAGCAGCTTAGCGTCCAACTGGGAGCGAGTTATGCAGTATTTT. Its protein is CASSLASNWERVMQYF.

The chain employs TRBV7-2 and TRBJ2-1; 8 nucleotides align to TRBD2. The J segment lost 9 bases and the V segment lost 5 bases, leaving 6 bases of the junction unmatched. CDR1 SGHTA and CDR2 FQGNSA come from the germline V gene. The CDR3 has 13 amino acids. CDR3 sequence: CASSQRGGREQFF. The CDR3 nucleotides read TGTGCCAGCAGCCAACGGGGGGGGCGTGAGCAGTTCTTC.

This chain connects TRBV2 to TRBJ1-1; TRBD1 might be the D (5 bases). The CDR3 loop spans 11 amino acids. Germline lookup yields CDR1 SNHLY and CDR2 FYNNEI. The ends were cut back, 7 bases at V and 11 bases at J, with 14 bases in the middle. CDR3 loop: CASMQGSRAFF. The CDR3 DNA sequence: TGTGCCAGCATGCAGGGATCCAGGGCTTTCTTT.

The V gene is TRBV28, the J gene TRBJ2-5; D is uncertain. The V gene lost 2 bases and the J gene lost 4 bases, with 8 bases spanning the gap. The CDR3 covers 13 residues. Germline CDR1 is MDHEN and CDR2 is SYDVKM. CDR3 DNA: TGTGCCAGCAGTTTACCTCCTCGAGAGACCCAGTACTTC. The encoded protein is CASSLPPRETQYF. Full variable domain (outside the CDR3, taken from reference TRBV28 and TRBJ2-5): DVKVTQSSRYLVKRTGEKVFLECVQDMDHENMFWYRQDPGLGLRLIYFSYDVKMKEKGDIPEGYSVSREKKERFSLILESASTNQTSMYLCASSLPPRETQYFGPGTRLLVL.

The rearrangement joins TRBV27 to TRBJ2-6; no clear D. V gave up 6 bases and J gave up 2 bases, with 14 bases separating them. CDR1 and CDR2 from the germline V gene are MNHEY and SMNVEV (reference sequence). This CDR3 is 16 amino acids long. The CDR3, as DNA: TGTGCCAGCAGCCAGTTCACTGGGACTGGGGCCAACGTCCTGACTTTC. It codes for CASSQFTGTGANVLTF. The full variable domain, with the rest looked up from reference TRBV27 and TRBJ2-6, is EAQVTQNPRYLITVTGKKLTVTCSQNMNHEYMSWYRQDPGLGLRQIYYSMNVEVTDKGDVPEGYKVSRKEKRNFPLILESPSPNQTSLYFCASSQFTGTGANVLTFGAGSRLTVL.

This sequence joins TRBV5-4 and TRBJ2-5, with TRBD2 matching over 8 bases. V lost 1 base and J lost 1; bases outside the gene matches: 3. The CDR3 is 15 amino acids. Germline values: CDR1 SGHNT, CDR2 YYREEE (reference sequence). The CDR3 region has the DNA TGTGCCAGCAGCTTGAGTCGGGGGGGCCAAGAGACCCAGTACTTC. This sequence encodes CASSLSRGGQETQYF.

This clone turned up a few times. The chain recombines TRBV19 with TRBJ2-7; TRBD2 matches at 9 bases. This CDR3 region has 15 residues. J gave up 2 bases and V 3 bases, and 5 bases lay outside the gene matches. Germline values: CDR1 LNHDA, CDR2 SQIVND (reference sequence). The DNA of the CDR3 is TGTGCCAGTAGTATCGCCAGCGGGGGGACCTACGAGCAGTACTTC. Its protein product is CASSIASGGTYEQYF.

The chain is built from TRBV5-1 and TRBJ1-1, with D possibly matching TRBD1 (6 bases). CDR1 is SGHRS and CDR2 is YFSETQ in the germline V gene. Trimming stripped 4 bases from V and 6 bases from J, with 16 bases between. The CDR3 is made up of 14 amino acids. The CDR3 sequence is CASSAGQLGAEAFF. The CDR3 coding sequence is TGCGCCAGCAGCGCCGGACAGCTCGGGGCTGAAGCTTTCTTT.

This clone appeared a few times. This sequence joins TRBV5-1 and TRBJ1-2, with D perhaps TRBD1 (5 bases). The V and J ends lost 3 bases and 2 bases respectively, with 20 bases between them. The germline CDR1 and CDR2 sequences are SGHRS and YFSETQ. CDR3 length: 17 amino acids. The CDR3: CASSSGRAGVVNYGYTF. The CDR3 nucleotides read TGCGCCAGCAGCTCTGGGAGGGCGGGGGTCGTAAACTATGGCTACACCTTC.

There are a few counts of this clone. The V gene is TRBV6-6, the J gene TRBJ2-4; the D gene is possibly TRBD1 (6 bases). Germline CDR1 MNHNY, CDR2 SVGAGI (reference sequence). CDR3 length: 16 amino acids. V dropped 2 bases and J dropped 1 base, with 12 bases sitting between them. This chain's CDR3 is CASSYRTDSAKNIQYF. DNA of the CDR3: TGTGCCAGCAGTTACAGGACAGACTCCGCCAAAAACATTCAGTACTTC.

The chain has TRBV28 and TRBJ1-4; D is perhaps TRBD1 (6 bases). CDR1 and CDR2 (germline): MDHEN, SYDVKM. V was trimmed by 6 bases and J by 8 bases, leaving 19 bases between them. This CDR3 has 15 residues. The CDR3 nucleotides read TGTGCCAGCAGCCGTCCGAAGGGGAGGGGGGAAAAACTGTTTTTT. This gives the protein CASSRPKGRGEKLFF. The full variable domain, with the rest looked up from reference TRBV28 and TRBJ1-4, is DVKVTQSSRYLVKRTGEKVFLECVQDMDHENMFWYRQDPGLGLRLIYFSYDVKMKEKGDIPEGYSVSREKKERFSLILESASTNQTSMYLCASSRPKGRGEKLFFGSGTQLSVL.

The chain joins TRBV2 to TRBJ1-5, with D perhaps TRBD1 (5 bases). Deletions cut 7 bases from V and 0 bases from J, with 16 bases between. Germline lookup yields CDR1 SNHLY and CDR2 FYNNEI. This CDR3 contains 16 residues. CDR3 loop: CASTLRVRDSNQPQHF. The CDR3 nucleotides are TGTGCCAGCACCTTAAGGGTCAGGGATAGCAATCAGCCCCAGCATTTT.

V is TRBV30 and J is TRBJ2-5, with TRBD2 as a possible D gene (7 bases). The CDR3 is made up of 15 amino acids. V lost 0 bases and J lost 5, with 16 bases in between. CDR1 and CDR2 (germline): GTSNPN, SVGIG (reference sequence). For the CDR3, the DNA is TGTGCCTGGAGTGTACTGGCGGGGGCCGGGGAGACCCAGTACTTC. Protein product: CAWSVLAGAGETQYF.

The chain links TRBV9 to TRBJ2-5; D gene ambiguous. The V and J ends lost 0 bases and 2 bases respectively, with 8 bases between them. Germline V CDR1 and CDR2: SGDLS, YYNGEE. The CDR3 loop spans 14 amino acids. The CDR3 is CASSVGQNQETQYF. The CDR3 region has the DNA TGTGCCAGCAGCGTAGGGCAGAATCAAGAGACCCAGTACTTC.

This rearrangement joins TRBV19 to TRBJ1-4; 9 bases match TRBD1. Germline CDR1 is LNHDA and CDR2 is SQIVND (reference sequence). There are 15 residues in the CDR3. With 5 bases clipped from V and 8 bases from J, the junction kept 9 bases outside the gene matches. CDR3 region: CASSSQGARGEKLFF. The CDR3 DNA reads TGTGCCAGTAGTTCACAGGGGGCTAGAGGAGAAAAACTGTTTTTT.

DNA for the CDR3: TGTGCCAGCAGCAAACAGGGGGAGCAGTTCTTC. Protein: CASSKQGEQFF. The genes are TRBV11-3 and TRBJ2-1; 7 nucleotides line up with TRBD1. Germline loops: CDR1 SGHNT, CDR2 YENEEA. The CDR3 is made up of 11 amino acids. V lost 5 bases, J lost 10 bases, and 2 bases stayed unmatched.

The chain joins TRBV4-3 to TRBJ1-2; a weak D match, TRBD1 (6 bases). The CDR3 length is 16 residues. Germline-derived CDR1 and CDR2 are LGHNA and YSLEER. Trimming shortened V by 0 bases and J by 3 bases, and 14 bases separated the two germline ends. The CDR3 sequence is CASSQDYGGTYYGYTF. CDR3 nucleotides: TGCGCCAGCAGCCAAGATTACGGCGGGACATACTATGGCTACACCTTC.

This chain uses TRBV5-1 with TRBJ1-2; unclear D gene. Germline lookup yields CDR1 SGHRS and CDR2 YFSETQ. The V gene lost 0 bases and the J gene lost 8 bases, with 14 bases spanning the gap. The CDR3 is 14 amino acids. The CDR3 region is CASSLALGVGGYTF. CDR3 in DNA: TGCGCCAGCAGCTTGGCCCTCGGCGTTGGAGGCTACACCTTC.

This clone turned up a few times. The rearrangement links TRBV28 to TRBJ1-1; D unclear. CDR3 length: 14 amino acids. Germline CDR1 MDHEN, CDR2 SYDVKM. The ends were cut back, 7 bases at V and 1 base at J, with 13 bases in the middle. This chain's CDR3 is CASTQRRANTEAFF. The CDR3 DNA sequence: TGTGCCAGCACCCAGCGGCGGGCGAACACTGAAGCTTTCTTT.

This chain links TRBV5-4 with TRBJ2-2; no definite D call. With 3 bases removed from V and 0 bases from J, the gap between germline ends came to 9 bases. The CDR3 length is 15 residues. The germline CDR1 and CDR2 sequences are SGHNT and YYREEE (reference sequence). The CDR3 region has the DNA TGTGCCAGCAGCTCAGAGGTCGCGAACACCGGGGAGCTGTTTTTT. It encodes CASSSEVANTGELFF.

CDR3 in amino acids: CASSLRDSNQPQHF. DNA of the CDR3: TGTGCCAGCAGCCTTCGGGATAGCAATCAGCCCCAGCATTTT. V and J are TRBV7-2 and TRBJ1-5; D not resolved. Deletions cut 5 bases from V and 0 bases from J, with 8 bases between. Per germline, CDR1 SGHTA and CDR2 FQGNSA. The CDR3 runs to 14 residues. Together with reference TRBV7-2 and TRBJ1-5, the CDR3 gives the full variable domain: GAGVSQSPSNKVTEKGKDVELRCDPISGHTALYWYRQSLGQGLEFLIYFQGNSAPDKSGLPSDRFSAERTGGSVSTLTIQRTQQEDSAVYLCASSLRDSNQPQHFGDGTRLSIL.

The CDR3 DNA reads TGTGCCAGCTCGGGGGGGCGTGGAGAGACCCAGTACTTC. This gives the protein CASSGGRGETQYF. The chain is built from TRBV2 and TRBJ2-5, with TRBD2 matching over 8 bases. V gave up 8 bases and J gave up 4 bases; unmatched junction bases: 6. CDR1 and CDR2 (germline): SNHLY, FYNNEI. The CDR3 runs 13 residues.

The rearrangement joins TRBV11-3 to TRBJ2-5, with 7 bases matching TRBD1. The closer fit of TRBJ2-7 to the DNA end suggests the J call may be wrong. Looked up from germline, CDR1 is SGHNT and CDR2 is YENEEA. The CDR3 has 14 residues. The CDR3 DNA reads TGTGCCAGCAGGAAATCACAGGGGTCCTACGAGCAGTACTTC. Protein sequence: CASRKSQGSYEQYF.

The chain carries TRBV18 and TRBJ1-4; 9 nucleotides line up with TRBD1. This CDR3 is built from 14 residues. The V segment lost 2 bases and the J segment 7 bases; nucleotides outside the gene matches: 2. Germline CDR1 reads KGHSH; CDR2 reads LQKENI. CDR3 nucleotide sequence: TGTGCCAGCTCACCAGGACAGGGGCCTGAAAAACTGTTTTTT. This encodes CASSPGQGPEKLFF.

In nucleotides, the CDR3 is TGTGCCAAAGAAGAAGGGTCGGGACAGGGGGCCGACTATGGCTACACCTTC. Translation gives CAKEEGSGQGADYGYTF. V gene TRBV25-1 combines with J gene TRBJ1-2; 12 bases are a match to TRBD1. Trimming took 10 bases from V and 3 from J; bases not matched to a gene: 15. The V gene's germline CDR1 is MGHDK and CDR2 SYGVNS. There are 17 residues in the CDR3.

The chain carries TRBV11-2 and TRBJ1-3; the match to TRBD1 covers 9 bases. The CDR3 totals 14 residues. Trimming removed 2 bases from V and 9 bases from J; junction bases left unmatched: 5. Per the germline V gene, CDR1 is SGHAT and CDR2 is FQNNGV. This CDR3 reads CASSLTGGRVTIYF. CDR3 DNA sequence: TGTGCCAGCAGCTTAACAGGGGGCAGGGTCACCATATATTTT.